These 5 T cell receptor beta chains were sequenced from one sample in a study of T cell changes during pregnancy in multiple sclerosis. Using immunoSEQ multiplex PCR, the repertoire was profiled, and TCRdb retains in-frame clones only, with some absent. The table lists under 100,000 clones, approximately 90% of them singletons. The sample consisted of peripheral blood, taken in the first trimester of pregnancy. These receptors were taken from a female donor in good health, enrolled as a control in a pregnancy study.

V is TRBV29-1 and J is TRBJ1-1; possibly TRBD1 for D (5 bases). V lost 2 bases and J 7 bases, leaving 11 bases between the germline ends. Germline CDR1 reads SQVTM; CDR2 reads ANQGSEA. CDR3 length: 12 amino acids. The CDR3 spells CSVESEQVEAFF. The DNA of the CDR3 is TGCAGCGTTGAATCCGAACAGGTTGAAGCTTTCTTT.

The genes are TRBV29-1 and TRBJ2-3, with 7 bases that match TRBD1. Per germline, CDR1 SQVTM and CDR2 ANQGSEA. The J segment lost 2 bases and the V segment lost 7 bases, leaving 6 bases of the junction unmatched. This CDR3 has 13 residues. This chain's CDR3 is CSAPTGNTDTQYF. CDR3 nucleotide sequence: TGCAGCGCCCCGACAGGGAACACAGATACGCAGTATTTT.

The chain is built from TRBV7-2 and TRBJ2-3; D is perhaps TRBD1 (6 bases). Trimming stripped 3 bases from V and 4 bases from J, with 14 bases between. CDR1 and CDR2 (germline): SGHTA, FQGNSA. The CDR3 has 15 amino acids. Here the CDR3 reads CASSFFAGVADTQYF. CDR3 DNA: TGTGCCAGCAGCTTTTTTGCAGGGGTTGCAGATACGCAGTATTTT. The complete variable domain, with remaining parts taken from reference TRBV7-2 and TRBJ2-3, reads GAGVSQSPSNKVTEKGKDVELRCDPISGHTALYWYRQSLGQGLEFLIYFQGNSAPDKSGLPSDRFSAERTGGSVSTLTIQRTQQEDSAVYLCASSFFAGVADTQYFGPGTRLTVL.

The CDR3 nucleotides are TGCGCCAGCAGCCAGACACGGGACAGGTTTAACTATGGCTACACCTTC. Amino acids: CASSQTRDRFNYGYTF. This chain uses TRBV4-3 with TRBJ1-2; 8 nucleotides agree with TRBD1. The J segment lost 1 base and the V segment lost 3 bases, leaving 7 bases of the junction unmatched. CDR1 and CDR2 from the germline V gene are LGHNA and YSLEER. There are 16 residues in the CDR3.

DNA of the CDR3: TGTGCCAGCAGTTACTCCGGGACAGGGGAGAAGCAGTACTTC. It is translated as CASSYSGTGEKQYF. V is TRBV6-5 and J is TRBJ2-7, with 10 bases identical to TRBD1. V gave up 0 bases and J gave up 8 bases; unmatched junction bases: 4. The CDR3 runs 14 residues. The germline V gene has CDR1 MNHEY and CDR2 SVGAGI.